A selection of T cell receptor beta chains follows, all from one sample in a study of blood T cell repertoires in COVID-19. Method: immunoSEQ multiplex PCR; TCRdb's copy keeps in-frame clones and lacks some. Of more than 95,000 clones listed, 92% were seen once; the top ten hold roughly 2.1%. Sequencing used peripheral blood. Receptors originate from a man in his fifties or sixties with COVID-19, enrolled during active disease. The CDR3 runs from the conserved cysteine through the conserved F or W. A D gene is named only where the DNA matches it firmly. Some rows mark clone size as missing; the rest say once, few, many or name a class of expanded clone.

TRBJ2-3	TRBD2	-	17	TRBV7-3	CASSLSYGRAGEDTQYF	TGTGCCAGCAGCTTAAGTTACGGGAGGGCCGGAGAAGATACGCAGTATTTT
TRBJ1-1	-	-	12	TRBV19	CASRFQNTEAFF	TGTGCCAGTCGGTTCCAGAACACTGAAGCTTTCTTT
TRBJ2-2	-	-	16	TRBV19	CASSIGAGGGSGELFF	TGTGCCAGTAGTATAGGGGCAGGGGGAGGTTCCGGGGAGCTGTTTTTT
TRBJ2-3	-	once	13	TRBV24-1	CATTNGPTDTQYF	TGTGCCACCACTAATGGTCCCACAGATACGCAGTATTTT
TRBJ2-3	TRBD2	-	15	TRBV19	CASSIAGRPTDTQYF	TGTGCCAGTAGTATTGCCGGGAGGCCGACAGATACGCAGTATTTT
TRBJ2-5	-	-	14	TRBV30	CAWSLTKPQETQYF	TGTGCCTGGAGCCTGACAAAGCCACAAGAGACCCAGTACTTC
TRBJ2-3	-	-	14	TRBV7-2	CASSLILSTDTQYF	TGTGCCAGCAGCTTAATCCTAAGCACAGATACGCAGTATTTT
TRBJ1-1	TRBD1	-	13	TRBV19	CASTQDRDTEAFF	TGTGCCAGTACTCAAGACAGGGACACTGAAGCTTTCTTT
TRBJ1-3	TRBD1	-	16	TRBV10-3	CAISESRDSGGNTIYF	TGTGCCATCAGTGAGTCAAGGGACAGTGGTGGAAACACCATATATTTT
TRBJ1-2	TRBD1	-	16	TRBV4-1	CASSQPGTGRNYGYTF	TGCGCCAGCAGCCAACCGGGGACAGGGAGAAACTATGGCTACACCTTC
TRBJ2-7	-	-	15	TRBV10-3	CAISEAGTSSYEQYF	TGTGCCATCAGTGAGGCGGGGACTTCCTCCTACGAGCAGTACTTC
TRBJ2-7	TRBD2	-	15	TRBV4-2	CASSQLTSGINEQYF	TGTGCCAGCAGCCAGCTGACTAGCGGGATCAACGAGCAGTACTTC
TRBJ2-5	-	-	15	TRBV6-5	CASRLLTGRAETQYF	TGTGCCAGCAGACTCCTGACAGGACGCGCCGAGACCCAGTACTTC
TRBJ2-7	TRBD1	once	16	TRBV11-1	CASSPQRTGGFGEQYF	TGTGCCAGCAGCCCACAGAGGACAGGGGGTTTTGGCGAGCAGTACTTC
TRBJ1-2	TRBD1	-	14	TRBV25-1	CASSRDRDPIGYTF	TGTGCCAGCAGCCGGGACAGGGATCCTATTGGCTACACCTTC
TRBJ1-2	TRBD1	-	13	TRBV19	CASTRGGLQGYTF	TGTGCCAGTACTAGAGGGGGCCTTCAGGGCTACACCTTC
TRBJ1-4	TRBD1	-	14	TRBV5-4	CASSRDRGDEKLFF	TGTGCCAGCAGCCGGGACAGGGGTGATGAAAAACTGTTTTTT
TRBJ2-5	-	once	14	TRBV13	CASSPTVSLETQYF	TGTGCCAGCAGCCCTACCGTAAGCTTGGAGACCCAGTACTTC
TRBJ2-3	-	-	12	TRBV13	CASSLSTDTQYF	TGTGCCAGCAGCCTTAGCACAGATACGCAGTATTTT
TRBJ2-1	-	-	13	TRBV5-1	CASSLGQYNEQFF	TGCGCCAGCAGCTTGGGACAGTACAATGAGCAGTTCTTC
TRBJ2-2	TRBD1	-	15	TRBV5-4	CASSLQGANTGELFF	TGTGCCAGCAGCTTGCAGGGGGCGAACACCGGGGAGCTGTTTTTT
TRBJ2-2	-	-	15	TRBV18	CASSATGTPTGELFF	TGTGCCAGCTCAGCTACCGGGACACCCACCGGGGAGCTGTTTTTT
TRBJ1-2	TRBD1	once	16	TRBV28	CASSPSGTGAIYGYTF	TGTGCCAGCAGTCCTTCCGGGACAGGGGCTATCTATGGCTACACCTTC
TRBJ2-2	TRBD1	-	15	TRBV27	CASSSDRGVTGELFF	TGTGCCAGCAGTTCTGACAGGGGAGTCACCGGGGAGCTGTTTTTT
TRBJ2-1	TRBD2	-	16	TRBV27	CASSPGLAGMYNEQFF	TGTGCCAGCAGTCCCGGACTAGCGGGGATGTACAATGAGCAGTTCTTC
TRBJ1-1	-	-	10	TRBV2	CASRNREAFF	TGTGCCAGCAGGAACAGGGAAGCTTTCTTT
TRBJ1-6	-	once	14	TRBV19	CASREGHGNSPLHF	TGTGCCAGTCGGGAGGGGCACGGTAATTCACCCCTCCACTTT
TRBJ2-2	-	-	15	TRBV7-2	CASSLARLNTGELFF	TGTGCCAGCAGCTTAGCCAGGTTGAACACCGGGGAGCTGTTTTTT
TRBJ1-1	-	few	12	TRBV30	CAWGPRGTEAFF	TGTGCCTGGGGGCCTCGGGGCACTGAAGCTTTCTTT
TRBJ1-4	-	-	14	TRBV25-1	CASSATEANEKLFF	TGTGCCAGCAGTGCGACAGAAGCTAATGAAAAACTGTTTTTT
TRBJ1-1	TRBD1	-	14	TRBV19	CASRTQGADTEAFF	TGTGCCAGTAGGACACAGGGGGCGGACACTGAAGCTTTCTTT
TRBJ2-5	-	-	14	TRBV4-1	CASSQSGQQETQYF	TGCGCCAGCAGCCAGAGCGGGCAGCAAGAGACCCAGTACTTC
TRBJ1-3	TRBD1	-	15	TRBV4-1	CASSQQGASGNTIYF	TGCGCCAGCAGCCAACAGGGGGCCTCTGGAAACACCATATATTTT
TRBJ1-1	TRBD1	-	13	TRBV19	CASNNPGTGKAFF	TGTGCCAGTAATAACCCCGGGACAGGGAAAGCTTTCTTT
TRBJ2-5	TRBD1	-	14	TRBV18	CASSPGTGKETQYF	TGTGCCAGCTCACCCGGGACAGGGAAAGAGACCCAGTACTTC
TRBJ2-7	TRBD1	-	15	TRBV13	CASSLSRDRVYEQYF	TGTGCCAGCAGCTTAAGCCGGGACAGAGTATACGAGCAGTACTTC
TRBJ2-1	TRBD2	-	17	TRBV2	CASSAGTSGSFYNEQFF	TGTGCCAGCAGCGCCGGGACTAGCGGGAGTTTCTACAATGAGCAGTTCTTC
TRBJ2-1	TRBD2	-	16	TRBV18	CASSNLLAGGDNEQFF	TGTGCCAGCTCAAACTTACTAGCGGGAGGAGACAATGAGCAGTTCTTC
TRBJ1-5	-	-	15	TRBV27	CASSLVRERNQPQHF	TGTGCCAGCAGTTTAGTGAGGGAACGCAATCAGCCCCAGCATTTT
TRBJ1-2	TRBD1	-	17	TRBV10-2	CASSESRRQGEGYGYTF	TGCGCCAGCAGTGAGTCCCGCCGACAGGGGGAGGGCTATGGCTACACCTTC
TRBJ2-3	TRBD1	-	19	TRBV24-1	CATSDLQGDSFSSSDTQYF	TGTGCCACCAGTGATTTGCAAGGGGACAGCTTCTCCTCTTCAGATACGCAGTATTTT
TRBJ2-2	-	-	16	TRBV6-5	CASSYSAGSSTGELFF	TGTGCCAGCAGTTACTCGGCAGGGTCAAGCACCGGGGAGCTGTTTTTT
TRBJ1-4	-	-	13	TRBV10-3	CASTGSLGEKLFF	TGTGCCAGTACAGGGAGTTTAGGTGAAAAACTGTTTTTT
TRBJ2-5	-	-	12	TRBV5-1	CASTRGQETQYF	TGCGCCAGCACCAGGGGCCAAGAGACCCAGTACTTC
TRBJ2-7	-	-	13	TRBV5-1	CASKQAPSYEQYF	TGCGCCAGCAAGCAGGCGCCGTCCTACGAGCAGTACTTC
TRBJ2-2	-	-	20	TRBV24-1	CATSDFLYQGIPPTTGELFF	TGTGCCACCAGTGATTTTTTGTACCAGGGGATACCACCAACCACCGGGGAGCTGTTTTTT
TRBJ1-1	TRBD1	-	15	TRBV30	CAWSKPGTGGPEAFF	TGTGCCTGGAGTAAACCCGGGACAGGGGGCCCTGAAGCTTTCTTT
TRBJ1-2	-	-	13	TRBV5-4	CASSLGQRDGYTF	TGTGCCAGCAGCTTGGGCCAGCGTGATGGCTACACCTTC
TRBJ1-2	-	-	13	TRBV3-1/TRBV3-2	CASSQNRMPGYTF	TGTGCCAGCAGCCAAAACAGGATGCCCGGCTACACCTTC